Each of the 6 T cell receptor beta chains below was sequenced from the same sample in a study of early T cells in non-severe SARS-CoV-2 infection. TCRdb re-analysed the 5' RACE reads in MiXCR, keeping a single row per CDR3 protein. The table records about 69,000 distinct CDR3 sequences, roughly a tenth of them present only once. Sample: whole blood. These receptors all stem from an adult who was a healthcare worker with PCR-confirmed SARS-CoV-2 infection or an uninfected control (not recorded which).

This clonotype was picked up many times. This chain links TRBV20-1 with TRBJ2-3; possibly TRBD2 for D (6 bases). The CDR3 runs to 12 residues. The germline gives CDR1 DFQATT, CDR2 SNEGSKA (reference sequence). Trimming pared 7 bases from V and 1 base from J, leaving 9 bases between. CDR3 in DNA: TGCAGTGGGGTAGCGGGCACAGATACGCAGTATTTT. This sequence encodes CSGVAGTDTQYF.

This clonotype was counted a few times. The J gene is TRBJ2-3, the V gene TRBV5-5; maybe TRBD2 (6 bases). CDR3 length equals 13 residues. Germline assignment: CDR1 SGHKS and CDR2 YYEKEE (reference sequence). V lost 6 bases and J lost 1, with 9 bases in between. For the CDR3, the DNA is TGTGCCAGCATTGCTAGCGGCACAGATACGCAGTATTTT. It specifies CASIASGTDTQYF. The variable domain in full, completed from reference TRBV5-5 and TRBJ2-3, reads DAGVTQSPTHLIKTRGQQVTLRCSPISGHKSVSWYQQVLGQGPQFIFQYYEKEERGRGNFPDRFSARQFPNYSSELNVNALLLGDSALYLCASIASGTDTQYFGPGTRLTVL.

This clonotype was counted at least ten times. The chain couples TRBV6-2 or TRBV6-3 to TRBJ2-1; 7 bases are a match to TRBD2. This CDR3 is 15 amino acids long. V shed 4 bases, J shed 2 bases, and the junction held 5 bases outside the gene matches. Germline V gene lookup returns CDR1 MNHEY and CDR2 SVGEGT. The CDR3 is CASSSASGPYNEQFF. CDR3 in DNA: TGTGCCAGCAGTTCCGCTAGCGGCCCCTACAATGAGCAGTTCTTC.

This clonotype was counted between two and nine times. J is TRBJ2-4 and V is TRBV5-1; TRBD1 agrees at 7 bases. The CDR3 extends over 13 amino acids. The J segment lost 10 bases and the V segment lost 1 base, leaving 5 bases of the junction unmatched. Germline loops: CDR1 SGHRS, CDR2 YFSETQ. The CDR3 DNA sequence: TGCGCCAGCAGCTTGCAATTACAGGGGATTCAGTACTTC. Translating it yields CASSLQLQGIQYF.

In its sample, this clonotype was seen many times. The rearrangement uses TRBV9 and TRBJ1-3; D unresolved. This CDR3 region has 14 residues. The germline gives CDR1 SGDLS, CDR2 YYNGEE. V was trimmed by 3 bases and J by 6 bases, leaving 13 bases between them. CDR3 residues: CASSETTYPNTIYF. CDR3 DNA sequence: TGTGCCAGCAGCGAGACGACATACCCAAACACCATATATTTT.

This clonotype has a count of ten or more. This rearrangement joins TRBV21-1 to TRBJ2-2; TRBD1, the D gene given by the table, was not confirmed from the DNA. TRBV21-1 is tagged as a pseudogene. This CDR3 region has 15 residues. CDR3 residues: CASILLGGHTGELFF. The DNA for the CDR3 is TGTGCCAGCATCCTACTCGGGGGACACACCGGGGAGCTGTTTTTT.